This T cell receptor (beta chain) was identified in a study of shared clonotypes between healthy human individuals. Study in general: The cohort comprised a couple of women and a few men. Their ages spanned 18 to 49 years.

Selected positively for CCR7 and CD45RO-negative, naive CD8 cells excluded terminally differentiated effector memory CD45RA+ cells. Libraries were prepared by immunoSEQ multiplex PCR; TCRdb keeps only in-frame clonotypes and omits some of them. Of under 700,000 clones listed, about 95% are singletons. Per germline, CDR1 MDHEN and CDR2 SYDVKM. This CDR3 has 14 amino acids. The V and J ends lost 8 bases and 0 bases respectively, with 14 bases between them. This clonotype originated in a woman aged 30 to 39 in good health. The rearrangement links TRBV28 to TRBJ2-7; D is possibly TRBD1 (5 bases). Material for sequencing was naive CD8+ T cells sorted from blood. CDR3 sequence reads: CASQRQGISYEQYF. For the CDR3, the DNA is TGTGCCAGCCAACGGCAGGGCATCTCCTACGAGCAGTACTTC.